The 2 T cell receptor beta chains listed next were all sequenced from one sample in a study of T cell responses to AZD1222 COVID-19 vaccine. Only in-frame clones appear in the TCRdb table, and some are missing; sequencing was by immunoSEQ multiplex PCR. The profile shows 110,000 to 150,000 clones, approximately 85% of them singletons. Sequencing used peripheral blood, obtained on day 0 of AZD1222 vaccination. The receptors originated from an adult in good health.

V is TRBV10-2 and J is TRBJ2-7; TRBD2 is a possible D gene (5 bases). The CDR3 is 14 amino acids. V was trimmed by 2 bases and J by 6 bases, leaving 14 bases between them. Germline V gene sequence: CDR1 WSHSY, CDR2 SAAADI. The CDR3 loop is CASSEAPEGSEQYF. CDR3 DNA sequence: TGCGCCAGCAGTGAGGCGCCAGAAGGGAGCGAGCAGTACTTC.

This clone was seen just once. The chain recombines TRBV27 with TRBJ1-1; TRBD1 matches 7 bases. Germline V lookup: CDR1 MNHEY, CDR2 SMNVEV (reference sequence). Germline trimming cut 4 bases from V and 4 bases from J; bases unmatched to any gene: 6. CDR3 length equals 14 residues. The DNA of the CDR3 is TGTGCCAGCAGTTCAGTGAGGGGGCCCACTGAAGCTTTCTTT. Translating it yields CASSSVRGPTEAFF.